Listed below are T cell receptor beta chains from one sample, sequenced in a study of Ad26.COV2.S vaccination and SARS-CoV-2 variants. TCRdb's copy holds only in-frame clones and misses some; the assay was immunoSEQ multiplex PCR. The repertoire includes roughly 350,000 clones, less than 90% of them detected once, and approximately 5.9% sits in the top ten. The source was peripheral blood, collected in a trial of Ad26.COV2.S vaccine versus placebo. The receptors derive from a person between 18 and 60 years old who received the Ad26.COV2.S COVID-19 vaccine or a placebo. Each CDR3 is given with its conserved first and last residue. The D gene is left open where the match is weak. Clone size appears in some rows only: once, few, many, or a class for an expanded clone.

TRBJ2-3 NA TRBD2 TRBV7-3 CASSLGASGVGTDTQYF TGTGCCAGCAGTTTAGGGGCTAGCGGGGTGGGCACAGATACGCAGTATTTT
TRBJ2-7 NA NA TRBV28 CASSARYEQYF TGTGCCAGCAGCGCCCGCTACGAGCAGTACTTC
TRBJ2-7 NA TRBD2 TRBV7-2 CASSSTSVRYEQYF TGTGCCAGCAGCTCTACTAGCGTCCGCTACGAGCAGTACTTC
TRBJ1-5 NA NA TRBV29-1 CSVQGPNQPQHF TGCAGCGTTCAGGGACCCAATCAGCCCCAGCATTTT
TRBJ1-6 NA NA TRBV3-1/TRBV3-2 CASSQDRTGDMISPLHF TGTGCCAGCAGCCAAGATCGCACGGGGGATATGATTTCACCCCTCCACTTT
TRBJ2-3 NA NA TRBV29-1 CSVEGTDSTDTQYF TGCAGCGTTGAGGGGACTGATAGCACAGATACGCAGTATTTT
TRBJ1-2 few NA TRBV4-1 CASTYRDGYTF TGCGCCAGCACATACAGGGATGGCTACACCTTC
TRBJ1-1 few NA TRBV29-1 CSGGQYTEAFF TGCAGCGGAGGGCAGTACACTGAAGCTTTCTTT
TRBJ1-3 NA NA TRBV18 CASSESGNSGNTIYF TGTGCCAGCTCAGAGTCAGGAAACTCTGGAAACACCATATATTTT
TRBJ1-4 NA TRBD1 TRBV5-4 CASSAPGQGNEKLFF TGTGCCAGCAGCGCACCGGGACAGGGAAATGAAAAACTGTTTTTT
TRBJ1-1 NA NA TRBV12-3/TRBV12-4 CASRMMNTEAFF TGTGCCAGCAGAATGATGAACACTGAAGCTTTCTTT
TRBJ2-2 NA NA TRBV14 CASSQGLVGELFF TGTGCCAGCAGTCAGGGGTTGGTCGGGGAGCTGTTTTTT
TRBJ1-5 NA NA TRBV4-2 CASSPRWNQPQHF TGTGCCAGCAGCCCAAGGTGGAATCAGCCCCAGCATTTT
TRBJ2-3 NA TRBD2 TRBV5-4 CASSRAPGLAGGNTQYF TGTGCCAGCAGCCGAGCCCCGGGACTAGCGGGGGGAAATACGCAGTATTTT
TRBJ1-5 NA TRBD1 TRBV19 CASSISGTGPANQPQHF TGTGCCAGTAGTATTTCAGGGACAGGGCCGGCAAATCAGCCCCAGCATTTT
TRBJ1-3 NA NA TRBV7-8 CASSLQGFAAGNTIYF TGTGCCAGCAGCTTACAGGGATTTGCGGCCGGAAACACCATATATTTT
TRBJ2-1 NA NA TRBV4-2 CASSLGGPVNEQFF TGTGCCAGCAGCCTAGGAGGGCCGGTCAATGAGCAGTTCTTC
TRBJ2-2 NA NA TRBV4-3 CASSQTGVAANTGELFF TGCGCCAGCAGCCAAACTGGTGTGGCAGCGAACACCGGGGAGCTGTTTTTT
TRBJ1-2 NA NA TRBV7-2 CASSPGGPDRPSLGYTF TGTGCCAGCAGCCCGGGGGGACCGGACCGCCCGAGTCTTGGCTACACCTTC
TRBJ1-1 NA NA TRBV5-6 CASSLRRLNTEAFF TGTGCCAGCAGCCTCCGCAGGCTGAACACTGAAGCTTTCTTT
TRBJ1-5 NA NA TRBV6-5 CASSRGRNNQPQHF TGTGCCAGCAGCCGCGGACGGAACAATCAGCCCCAGCATTTT
TRBJ1-4 NA NA TRBV9 CASSARQSTNEKLFF TGTGCCAGCAGCGCCCGACAGTCAACTAATGAAAAACTGTTTTTT
TRBJ2-7 NA NA TRBV4-3 CASSQVTGTNKCEQYF TGCGCCAGCAGCCAAGTGACCGGGACAAATAAGTGCGAGCAGTACTTC
TRBJ2-7 NA NA TRBV5-4 CASSLLGSSYEQYF TGTGCCAGCAGCTTGCTGGGGTCGTCCTACGAGCAGTACTTC
TRBJ1-2 NA NA TRBV9 CASRNGEGYTF TGTGCCAGCCGAAATGGGGAAGGCTACACCTTC
TRBJ2-3 NA TRBD2 TRBV5-4 CASSLVLAGPTDTQYF TGTGCCAGCAGCTTGGTGCTAGCGGGGCCCACAGATACGCAGTATTTT
TRBJ2-7 once TRBD1 TRBV9 CASSLQTGGYEQYF TGTGCCAGCAGCCTTCAGACAGGGGGCTACGAGCAGTACTTC
TRBJ1-3 NA NA TRBV7-2 CASSLGTDSGNTIYF TGTGCCAGCAGCTTAGGGACAGACTCTGGAAACACCATATATTTT
TRBJ2-5 NA TRBD2 TRBV7-2 CASSLALAGQETQYF TGTGCCAGCAGCTTAGCTCTAGCGGGCCAAGAGACCCAGTACTTC
TRBJ2-2 NA NA TRBV24-1 CATMGPNTGELFF TGTGCCACCATGGGGCCTAACACCGGGGAGCTGTTTTTT
TRBJ2-2 NA NA TRBV4-3 CASSQAVGVNTGELFF TGCGCCAGCAGCCAAGCCGTCGGGGTGAACACCGGGGAGCTGTTTTTT
TRBJ2-3 NA NA TRBV29-1 CSVIPARGKSSTDTQYF TGCAGCGTCATACCTGCCCGGGGGAAATCTAGCACAGATACGCAGTATTTT
TRBJ2-3 NA TRBD2 TRBV7-3 CASSPLAGGGTDTQYF TGTGCCAGCAGCCCCCTAGCGGGGGGGGGCACAGATACGCAGTATTTT
TRBJ1-6 NA TRBD1 TRBV6-4 CASRRDRDYNSPLHF TGTGCCAGCAGGAGGGACAGGGATTATAATTCACCCCTCCACTTT
TRBJ1-2 NA NA TRBV5-8 CASSTLRGDGYTF TGTGCCAGCAGCACGCTCAGGGGAGATGGCTACACCTTC
TRBJ1-5 NA NA TRBV19 CASSIGRRTGQPQHF TGTGCCAGTAGTATAGGCAGGCGCACAGGACAGCCCCAGCATTTT
TRBJ2-7 NA NA TRBV19 CASSTLGRADNQAYEQYF TGTGCCAGTAGTACCCTCGGCCGGGCAGACAATCAGGCCTACGAGCAGTACTTC
TRBJ1-2 NA NA TRBV12-3/TRBV12-4 CASSLGIYGYTF TGTGCCAGCAGTTTAGGGATTTATGGCTACACCTTC
TRBJ2-7 NA NA TRBV6-5 CATRDSLNHVQYF TGTGCCACCCGGGACTCCCTCAATCATGTGCAGTACTTC
TRBJ2-7 NA NA TRBV4-1 CASLTDTHEQYF TGCGCCAGCTTAACGGACACCCACGAGCAGTACTTC
TRBJ1-3 NA NA TRBV5-6 CASSEGPTYSGNTIYF TGTGCCAGCAGCGAGGGACCGACTTACTCTGGAAACACCATATATTTT
TRBJ1-1 NA TRBD1 TRBV6-1 CASSEQGASTEAFF TGTGCCAGCAGTGAACAGGGGGCGAGTACTGAAGCTTTCTTT
TRBJ1-3 NA NA TRBV7-9 CASSFYSGNTIYF TGTGCCAGCAGCTTTTACTCTGGAAACACCATATATTTT
TRBJ2-7 NA TRBD2 TRBV19 CASSPGLAGGEQYF TGTGCCAGTAGCCCGGGACTAGCGGGAGGCGAGCAGTACTTC
TRBJ1-4 NA TRBD1 TRBV7-9 CASNPDRGGNEKLFF TGTGCCAGCAACCCTGACAGGGGCGGTAATGAAAAACTGTTTTTT
TRBJ2-3 NA NA TRBV7-3 CASSLIGSGTPDTQYF TGTGCCAGCAGCTTAATAGGCTCAGGGACACCAGATACGCAGTATTTT
TRBJ2-7 NA NA TRBV9 CASSLSAGPYEQYF TGTGCCAGCAGCCTCTCAGCTGGTCCCTACGAGCAGTACTTC
TRBJ1-2 NA NA TRBV5-6 CASSSTWGVGGYTF TGTGCCAGCAGCTCCACGTGGGGAGTAGGTGGCTACACCTTC
TRBJ1-5 NA NA TRBV19 CASSMIIGSNQPQHF TGTGCCAGTAGTATGATAATTGGTAGCAATCAGCCCCAGCATTTT
TRBJ1-4 NA NA TRBV30 CAWSAGATNEKLFF TGTGCCTGGAGCGCAGGGGCTACTAATGAAAAACTGTTTTTT
TRBJ2-4 NA NA TRBV4-1 CASSRHLREIAKNIQYF TGCGCCAGCAGCCGCCACTTAAGGGAGATAGCCAAAAACATTCAGTACTTC
TRBJ2-4 NA TRBD1 TRBV10-2 CASSGGQGLAKNIQYF TGCGCCAGCAGTGGGGGACAGGGGCTAGCCAAAAACATTCAGTACTTC
TRBJ2-1 NA NA TRBV5-5 CASSLDGRVNEQFF TGTGCCAGCAGCTTGGATGGACGGGTCAATGAGCAGTTCTTC
TRBJ1-1 NA NA TRBV6-5 CASRGNTEAFF TGTGCCAGTCGGGGAAACACTGAAGCTTTCTTT
TRBJ1-1 NA NA TRBV6-5 CASGRMGTKAFF TGTGCCAGCGGCAGGATGGGAACTAAAGCTTTCTTT
TRBJ1-2 NA NA TRBV11-3 CASSPPEWGHNYGYTF TGTGCCAGCAGCCCACCCGAGTGGGGGCATAACTATGGCTACACCTTC
TRBJ2-7 NA TRBD1 TRBV30 CAWSIGTGSYEQYF TGTGCCTGGAGTATCGGGACAGGGTCCTACGAGCAGTACTTC
TRBJ1-2 NA TRBD1 TRBV30 CAWTEGGAYGYTF TGTGCCTGGACCGAAGGGGGCGCGTATGGCTACACCTTC